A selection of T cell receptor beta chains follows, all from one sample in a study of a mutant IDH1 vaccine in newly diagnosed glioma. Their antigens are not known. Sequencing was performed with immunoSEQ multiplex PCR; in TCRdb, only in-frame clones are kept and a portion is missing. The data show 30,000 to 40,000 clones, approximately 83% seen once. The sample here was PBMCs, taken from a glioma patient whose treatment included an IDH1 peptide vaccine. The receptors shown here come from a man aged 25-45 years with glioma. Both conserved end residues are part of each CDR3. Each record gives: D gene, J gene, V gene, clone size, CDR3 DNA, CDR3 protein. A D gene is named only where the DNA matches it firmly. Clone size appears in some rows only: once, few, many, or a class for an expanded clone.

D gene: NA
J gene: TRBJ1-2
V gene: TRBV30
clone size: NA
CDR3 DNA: TGTGCCTGGACCTACCGTGCTACTAATGGCTACACCTTC
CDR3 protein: CAWTYRATNGYTF

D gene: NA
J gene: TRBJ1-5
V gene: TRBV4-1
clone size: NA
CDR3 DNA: TGCGCCAGCAGCCAGAGACTCACGAGGGGCAATCAGCCCCAGCATTTT
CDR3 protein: CASSQRLTRGNQPQHF

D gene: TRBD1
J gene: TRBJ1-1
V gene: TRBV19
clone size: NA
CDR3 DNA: TGTGCCATCCTCCCAGCAGGGGGCGCGAACACTGAAGCTTTCTTT
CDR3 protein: CAILPAGGANTEAFF

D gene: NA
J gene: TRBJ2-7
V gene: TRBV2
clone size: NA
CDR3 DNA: TGTGCCAGCAGTGATCAGGGCAGGCAGGAGCAGTACTTC
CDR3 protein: CASSDQGRQEQYF

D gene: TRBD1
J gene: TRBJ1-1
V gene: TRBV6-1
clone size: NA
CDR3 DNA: TGTGCCAGCAGGACCGGGACAGAGATGAACACTGAAGCTTTCTTT
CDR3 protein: CASRTGTEMNTEAFF

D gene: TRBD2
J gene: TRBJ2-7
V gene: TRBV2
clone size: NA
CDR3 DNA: TGTGCCAGCAGTGAACTTACTAGCGGCTACGAGCAGTACTTC
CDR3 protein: CASSELTSGYEQYF

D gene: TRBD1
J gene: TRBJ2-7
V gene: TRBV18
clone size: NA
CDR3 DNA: TGTGCCAGCTCACCACGGGGACAGATCTACGAGCAGTACTTC
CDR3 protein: CASSPRGQIYEQYF

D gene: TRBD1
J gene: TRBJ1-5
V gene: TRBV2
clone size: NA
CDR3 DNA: TGTGCCAGCAGTGATACCATAGGGACAGGGGGCCAGCCCCAGCATTTT
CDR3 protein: CASSDTIGTGGQPQHF

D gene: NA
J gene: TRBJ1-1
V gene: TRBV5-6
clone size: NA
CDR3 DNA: TGTGCCAGCAGCACCCGACACAGTCTTCCACGCACTGAAGCTTTCTTT
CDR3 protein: CASSTRHSLPRTEAFF

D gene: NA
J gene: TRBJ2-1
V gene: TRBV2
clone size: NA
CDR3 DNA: TGTGCCAGCAGTGAAGCGGCGTCGGCGCAGTTCTTC
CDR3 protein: CASSEAASAQFF

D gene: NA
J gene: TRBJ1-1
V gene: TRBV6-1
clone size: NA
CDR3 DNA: TGTGCCCCTAAACTGGCGGGGGCATTGGACACTGAAGCTTTCTTT
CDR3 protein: CAPKLAGALDTEAFF

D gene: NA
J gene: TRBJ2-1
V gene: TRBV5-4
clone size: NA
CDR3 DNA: TGTGCCAGCAGCTTACAACACAATGAGCAGTTCTTC
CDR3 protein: CASSLQHNEQFF

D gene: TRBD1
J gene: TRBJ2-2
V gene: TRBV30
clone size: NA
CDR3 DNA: TGTGCCTGGAGTGTACGGACAGGGCACACCGGGGAGCTGTTTTTT
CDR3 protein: CAWSVRTGHTGELFF

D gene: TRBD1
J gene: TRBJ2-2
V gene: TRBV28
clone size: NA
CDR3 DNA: TGTGCCAGCAGTCGCCGGACAGGGGGTAGGAACACCGGGGAGCTGTTTTTT
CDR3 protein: CASSRRTGGRNTGELFF

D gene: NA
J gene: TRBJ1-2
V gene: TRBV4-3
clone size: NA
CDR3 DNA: TGCGCCAGCAGCCAAGAACCGGGACAAGGCGCCCCAGGGGAGGATGGCTACACCTTC
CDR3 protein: CASSQEPGQGAPGEDGYTF

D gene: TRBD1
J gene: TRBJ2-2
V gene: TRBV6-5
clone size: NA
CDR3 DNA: TGTGCCAGCAGTTATTTTCAGGGGGCTTCCGGGGAGCTGTTTTTT
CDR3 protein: CASSYFQGASGELFF

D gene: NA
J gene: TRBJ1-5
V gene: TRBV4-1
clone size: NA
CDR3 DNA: TGCGCCAGCAGCCAACTAAGAGGGGGATCAGCCCAGCATTTT
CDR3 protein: CASSQLRGGSAQHF

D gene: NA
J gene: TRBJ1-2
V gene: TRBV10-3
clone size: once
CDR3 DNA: TGTGCCATCAGTGATGAGGGTCTTATGGGCTATGGCTACACCTTC
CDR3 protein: CAISDEGLMGYGYTF

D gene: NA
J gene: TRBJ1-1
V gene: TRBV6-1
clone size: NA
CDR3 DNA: TGTGCCAGCACCCTGGATAAATCGAACACTGAAGCTTTCTTT
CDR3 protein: CASTLDKSNTEAFF

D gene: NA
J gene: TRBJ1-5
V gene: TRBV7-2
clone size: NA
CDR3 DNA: TGTGCCAGCAGCTCCGATGGCAATCAGCCCCAGCATTTT
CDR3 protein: CASSSDGNQPQHF

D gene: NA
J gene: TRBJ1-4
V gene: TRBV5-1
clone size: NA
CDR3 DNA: TGCGCCAGCTCGCTGGCGGGTAATGAAAAACTGTTTTTT
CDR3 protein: CASSLAGNEKLFF

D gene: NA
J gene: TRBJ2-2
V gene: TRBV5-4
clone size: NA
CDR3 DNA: TGTGCCAGCAGCTCGACAGAGAACACCGGGGAGCTGTTTTTT
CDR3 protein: CASSSTENTGELFF

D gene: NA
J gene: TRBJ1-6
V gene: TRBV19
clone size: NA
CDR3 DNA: TGTGCCAGTAGTATTGGCTGGGGAACAGGTCAAAATTCACCCCTCCACTTT
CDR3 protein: CASSIGWGTGQNSPLHF

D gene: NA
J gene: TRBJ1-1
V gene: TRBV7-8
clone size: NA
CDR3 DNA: TGTGCCAGCAGCCCCCAAAGGACAGACTGGAACACTGAAGCTTTCTTT
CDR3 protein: CASSPQRTDWNTEAFF

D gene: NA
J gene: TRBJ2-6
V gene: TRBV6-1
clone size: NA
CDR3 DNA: TGTGCCAGCAGTGAATTCGCAATATCCTCTGGGGCCAACGTCCTGACTTTC
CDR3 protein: CASSEFAISSGANVLTF